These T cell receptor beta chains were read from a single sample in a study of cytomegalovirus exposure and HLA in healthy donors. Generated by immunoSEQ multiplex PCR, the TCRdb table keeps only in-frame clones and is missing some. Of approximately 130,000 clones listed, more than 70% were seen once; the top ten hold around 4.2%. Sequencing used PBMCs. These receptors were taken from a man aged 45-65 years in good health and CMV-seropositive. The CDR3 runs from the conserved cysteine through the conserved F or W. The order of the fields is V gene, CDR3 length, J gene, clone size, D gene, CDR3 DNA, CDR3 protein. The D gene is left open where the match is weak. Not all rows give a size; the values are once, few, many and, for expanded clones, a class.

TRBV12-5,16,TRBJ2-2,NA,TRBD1,TGTGCTAGTGGTTTAGGGACAGGGGGCTACACCGGGGAGCTGTTTTTT,CASGLGTGGYTGELFF
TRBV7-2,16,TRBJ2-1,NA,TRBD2,TGTGCCAGCAGCTTAGCAGCCGGGGGGGCCAGGAATGAGCAGTTCTTC,CASSLAAGGARNEQFF
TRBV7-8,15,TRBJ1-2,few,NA,TGTGCCAGCAGCTTAGAGAGGGCCGGTAACTATGGCTACACCTTC,CASSLERAGNYGYTF
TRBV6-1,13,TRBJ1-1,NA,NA,TGTGCCAGCAGAGAACAGGGCTGGACTGAAGCTTTCTTT,CASREQGWTEAFF
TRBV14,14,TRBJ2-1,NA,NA,TGTGCCAGCAGCCAAGATGTTCGGGGGAATGAGCAGTTCTTC,CASSQDVRGNEQFF
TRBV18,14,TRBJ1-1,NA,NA,TGTGCCAGCTCACCCAACAGGATGAACACTGAAGCTTTCTTT,CASSPNRMNTEAFF
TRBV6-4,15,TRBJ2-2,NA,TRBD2,TGTGCCAGCAGTGACTCCCCAGCGGGAGGCGGGGAGCTGTTTTTT,CASSDSPAGGGELFF
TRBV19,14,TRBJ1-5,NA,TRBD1,TGTGCCAGTAGTGAACAGGGGGGGTATCAGCCCCAGCATTTT,CASSEQGGYQPQHF
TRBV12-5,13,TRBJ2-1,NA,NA,TGTGCTAGTGGTTTGTACAGGGCGGATGAGCAGTTCTTC,CASGLYRADEQFF
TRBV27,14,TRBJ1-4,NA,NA,TGTGCCAGCAGGGTCCAGGGTGGAGATGAAAAACTGTTTTTT,CASRVQGGDEKLFF
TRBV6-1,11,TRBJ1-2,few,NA,TGTGCCAGCAGGGGTGAGGGTGGCTACACCTTC,CASRGEGGYTF
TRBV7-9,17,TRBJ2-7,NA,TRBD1,TGTTCCAGCAGCTTAGGGGGTGTCGGACAGGGGGGTCCCGAGCAGTACTTC,CSSSLGGVGQGGPEQYF
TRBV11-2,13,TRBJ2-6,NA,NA,TGTGCGGGAACAAGCGGGCCCCGCAACGTCCTGACTTTC,CAGTSGPRNVLTF
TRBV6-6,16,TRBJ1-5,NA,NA,TGTGCCAGCAGTCGCATTGGGACTTATAGCAATCAGCCCCAGCATTTT,CASSRIGTYSNQPQHF
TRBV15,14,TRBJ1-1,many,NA,TGTGCCACCAGCAGAGATGCCGGGAACACTGAAGCTTTCTTT,CATSRDAGNTEAFF
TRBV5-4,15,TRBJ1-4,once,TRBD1,TGTGCCAGCAGCTTGGGTCTAGGACAGGATGAAAAACTGTTTTTT,CASSLGLGQDEKLFF
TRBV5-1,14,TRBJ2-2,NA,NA,TGCGCCAGCAGCTTAGGGAGTCTTAGCGGGGAGCTGTTTTTT,CASSLGSLSGELFF
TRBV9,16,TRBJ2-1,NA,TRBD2,TGTGCCAGCAGCGTAGGACTAGCGGGCGGATACAATGAGCAGTTCTTC,CASSVGLAGGYNEQFF